These 32 T cell receptor delta chains originate from one sample sequenced in a study of Vγ9Vδ2 T cells in congenital toxoplasmosis. cDNA was made by template-switch reverse transcription with TRGC- and TRDC-specific primers in one tube. The TRGC primer design covered both constant genes, TRGC1 and TRGC2. TCRdb reanalysed the reads via CATT. The sample yields around 1,000 delta-chain clones, 20% seen once. The sample was gamma-delta T cells from blood. All receptors derive from a child younger than 10 born to a mother with Toxoplasma gondii infection during pregnancy, either congenitally infected or uninfected (not recorded which).

Concerning this clone: This may stem from a read error, because a much larger clone lies one nucleotide away. The V gene is TRDV2, the J gene TRDJ1, with 7 positions matching TRDD3. J lost 6 bases, V lost 0 bases, and 3 bases had no gene match. CDR1 is GEAIGNYY, CDR2 EKD, per germline. The CDR3 sequence is 13 residues long. The CDR3 DNA is TGTGCCTGTGACACCTGGGATACCAATAAACTCATCTTT. Protein: CACDTWDTNKLIF.

Of note for this clone: A read error is the likely source, as a far larger clone sits one nucleotide away. Other nucleotide sequences in the sample specify the same CDR3. The chain employs TRDV1 and TRDJ1; 8 bases match TRDD3. This CDR3 region has 13 residues. Germline CDR1 and CDR2: TSWWSYY and QGS. Trimming took 0 bases from V and 14 from J; bases not matched to a gene: 8. The CDR3 nucleotides are TGTGCTCTTGGGGAACTGAACCTGGGGGAGCTAATCTTT. This encodes CALGELNLGELIF.

A remark on this clone: A read error is the likely source, as a far larger clone sits one nucleotide away. Additional DNA sequences in this sample encode the identical CDR3. J is TRDJ1 and V is TRDV3, with D possibly matching TRDD3 (5 bases). Germline V gene sequence: CDR1 TVYSNPD, CDR2 GDNSRS (reference sequence). This CDR3 has 16 residues. The V end lost 1 base, the J end lost 0 bases, and 18 bases lay between the germline ends. The CDR3 coding sequence is TGTGCCTTTAAACGGATAGGAAGGGGGTACACCGATAAACTCATCTTT. Residues: CAFKRIGRGYTDKLIF.

This clone was picked up a small number of times. This sequence is one base from a far larger clone and is likely a read error. The sample has other DNA sequences that encode this CDR3 too. The chain links TRDV1 to TRDJ1, with unresolved D. From germline, CDR1 is TSWWSYY and CDR2 QGS. The CDR3 is 16 residues long. CDR3 sequence (DNA): TGTGCTCTTGGGAAAGGCGTCTTCAGTCATCCCCCTAAACTCATCTTC. Translating it yields CALGKGVFSHPPKLIF.

This clone was seen a handful of times. A far larger clone is off by one base, so a read error is likely. This chain connects TRDV1 to TRDJ1, with 10 bases matching TRDD3. CDR3 length: 21 amino acids. V shed 3 bases and J 0 bases; nucleotides not matched to a gene: 19. The germline V gene has CDR1 TSWWSYY and CDR2 QGS. For the CDR3, the DNA is TGTGCTCTTGGGGACCCCTCTTCCTACTGGGGGATGGGATCGTACACCGATAAACTCATCTTT. Protein sequence: CALGDPSSYWGMGSYTDKLIF.

This clone is labeled as medium-sized. The rearrangement links TRDV2 to TRDJ3; TRDD3 might be the D (6 bases). There are 17 residues in the CDR3. The V gene's germline CDR1 is GEAIGNYY and CDR2 EKD. V was clipped by 3 bases and J by 0 bases, with 11 bases between them. CDR3: CACDWGPRSWDTRQMFF. The CDR3 coding sequence is TGTGCCTGTGACTGGGGGCCCCGCTCCTGGGACACCCGACAGATGTTTTTC.

This clone is categorized as hyperexpanded. Other DNA sequences from this sample encode an identical CDR3 as well. The chain employs TRDV2 and TRDJ1, with no clear D. Germline CDR1 and CDR2: GEAIGNYY and EKD. The V and J ends lost 0 bases and 5 bases respectively, with 15 bases between them. The CDR3 consists of 15 residues. In DNA, the CDR3 is TGTGCCTGTGACACCCTAGGTGGGACGGGGGATAAACTCATCTTT. It codes for CACDTLGGTGDKLIF.

Within the sample, this clone is medium-sized (0.01 to 0.1%). The chain recombines TRDV2 with TRDJ2, with 10 bases aligning to TRDD3. There are 17 residues in the CDR3. CDR1 GEAIGNYY and CDR2 EKD come from the germline V gene. Trimming at V came to 1 base and at J to 0 bases, leaving 4 bases not matched to a gene. As DNA, the CDR3 is TGTGCCTGTGACACAATCCTGGGGGATACTTTGACAGCACAACTCTTCTTT. Its protein is CACDTILGDTLTAQLFF.

V usage is TRDV2 and J usage is TRDJ1; 13 nucleotides agree with TRDD3. TCRdb lists no J gene, so it was determined here by aligning the DNA to germline. Germline V lookup: CDR1 GEAIGNYY, CDR2 EKD. Unmatched junction bases numbered 7, after V lost 1 base and J lost 3 bases. The CDR3 spans 17 residues. CDR3 sequence: CACDTLLLGDTADKLIF. The CDR3 DNA sequence: TGTGCCTGTGACACTCTTCTACTGGGGGATACGGCCGATAAACTCATCTTT.

A remark on this clone: A much larger clone is a single base away; this may be a read error. This specimen includes other DNA sequences encoding the same CDR3. The rearrangement links TRDV2 to TRDJ1, with 8 bases fitting TRDD3. V lost 1 base and J lost 6; bases outside the gene matches: 15. This CDR3 comprises 17 residues. Germline V gene data show CDR1 as GEAIGNYY and CDR2 as EKD. CDR3 nucleotide sequence: TGTGCCTGTGACACGGGGTATTGGGGGATCGAAGCAAATAAACTCATCTTT. This translates into CACDTGYWGIEANKLIF.

This clone is labeled medium-sized. This chain connects TRAV14/DV4 to TRDJ1; a weak D match, TRDD3 (6 bases). V lost 6 bases and J lost 0, with 20 bases in between. The CDR3 is made up of 17 amino acids. CDR1 TSDPSYG and CDR2 QGSYDQQN come from the germline V gene (reference sequence). The DNA for the CDR3 is TGTGCAATGAGTTCGGGGGACTCTACTTCGTACACCGATAAACTCATCTTT. Its protein is CAMSSGDSTSYTDKLIF.

Worth noting for this clone: A clone one base away is much larger, so this may be a read error. Different DNA sequences within this sample yield the same CDR3. This sequence joins TRDV1 and TRDJ1; 8 positions agree with TRDD3. J was trimmed by 0 bases and V by 1 base; bases with no gene match: 25. Per the germline V gene, CDR1 is TSWWSYY and CDR2 is QGS. There are 23 residues in the CDR3. As DNA, the CDR3 is TGTGCTCTTGGGGAACCCTTTTATACGGGACTGGGGGTCATTTTCCTGTACACCGATAAACTCATCTTT. It yields the protein CALGEPFYTGLGVIFLYTDKLIF.

This clone appeared a few times. This likely stems from a read error, as it lies one base from a far larger clone. This CDR3 is also generated by other DNA sequences in the sample. The chain joins TRDV1 to TRDJ1; the D gene is possibly TRDD2 (7 bases). CDR3 length: 23 amino acids. CDR1 and CDR2 (germline): TSWWSYY, QGS. The ends were cut back, 1 base at V and 0 bases at J, with 33 bases in the middle. The CDR3 sequence: CALGEHSYKVLGDFPCYTDKLIF. The CDR3 nucleotides are TGTGCTCTTGGGGAACATTCCTACAAAGTACTGGGTGACTTCCCCTGCTACACCGATAAACTCATCTTT.

This clone rates as medium-sized. This rearrangement joins TRDV2 to TRDJ1; 12 nucleotides line up with TRDD3. The V segment lost 0 bases and the J segment 2 bases; nucleotides outside the gene matches: 12. CDR3 length: 19 residues. Germline values: CDR1 GEAIGNYY, CDR2 EKD. The CDR3: CACDTVSLGDTRLTDKLIF. For the CDR3, the DNA is TGTGCCTGTGACACCGTTAGTCTGGGGGATACGCGTTTAACCGATAAACTCATCTTT.

This clone is large within its sample. This chain connects TRDV1 to TRDJ1, with TRDD3 matching over 8 bases. The V and J ends lost 8 bases and 4 bases, in that order; junction bases with no gene match: 12. CDR3 size: 15 residues. Germline V gene lookup returns CDR1 TSWWSYY and CDR2 QGS. This CDR3 reads CALLRAGGNLDKLIF. CDR3 nucleotide sequence: TGTGCTCTTTTGCGGGCTGGGGGAAATCTCGATAAACTCATCTTT.

Details on this clone: A much larger clone is a single base away; this may be a read error. Other DNA sequences of this sample code for an identical CDR3. The J gene is TRDJ1, the V gene TRDV1; 8 bases line up with TRDD3. The V segment lost 0 bases and the J segment 2 bases; nucleotides outside the gene matches: 20. CDR3 length equals 21 residues. Germline V gene data show CDR1 as TSWWSYY and CDR2 as QGS. In DNA form, the CDR3 reads TGTGCTCTTGGGGAACTCCCGGCAATACCTCCCGTACTGGGGGGGACCGATAAACTCATCTTT. Translated: CALGELPAIPPVLGGTDKLIF.

As concerns this clone: Distinct nucleotide sequences in the sample also encode this CDR3. The V gene is TRDV2, but the J gene lacks a call; the table's D call of TRDD3 was not tested on the DNA. This CDR3 has 18 amino acids. Germline V gives CDR1 GEAIGNYY, CDR2 EKD. CDR3 loop: CACDTVWTGGSHTDKLIF. The DNA of the CDR3 is TGTGCCTGTGACACCGTTTGGACTGGGGGGTCCCACACCGATAAACTCATCTTC.

This clone is judged large. The V gene is TRDV2, the J gene TRDJ3; 11 nucleotides align to TRDD3. The germline V gene has CDR1 GEAIGNYY and CDR2 EKD. The CDR3 totals 18 residues. Trimming cost V 1 base and J 2 bases; bases outside gene matches: 3. The CDR3 sequence: CACDTLGDTAWDTRQMFF. The CDR3 DNA is TGTGCCTGTGACACTCTGGGGGATACCGCCTGGGACACCCGACAGATGTTTTTC.

In this sample, this clone is large. This chain links TRDV3 with TRDJ1; D not certain. Germline V gene sequence: CDR1 TVYSNPD, CDR2 GDNSRS (reference sequence). Trimming took 1 base from V and 7 from J, leaving 25 bases between them. The CDR3 totals 16 residues. DNA of the CDR3: TGTGCCTTTAAGTTTACCACCCCTTTCGGAGACGGTAAACTCATCTTT. Translating it yields CAFKFTTPFGDGKLIF.

Judged by abundance, this clone is medium-sized. The chain is built from TRDV2 and TRDJ1, with TRDD2 matching 9 bases. The J gene is absent in TCRdb and was assigned here via DNA matching to germline. CDR3 length equals 21 residues. Germline V gene data show CDR1 as GEAIGNYY and CDR2 as EKD. Unmatched junction bases numbered 20, after V lost 1 base and J lost 0 bases. In nucleotides, the CDR3 is TGTGCCTGTGACACGGTTCCTTCCTACGAGCGGGTGTCGAAGTACACCGATAAACTCATCTTT. Protein product: CACDTVPSYERVSKYTDKLIF.

Regarding this clone: The likely explanation is a read error, given a far larger clone one base away. The gene calls are TRAV36/DV7 and TRDJ1; the D gene is possibly TRDD3 (7 bases). CDR3 length equals 19 residues. Per germline, CDR1 VTNFRS and CDR2 LTSSGIE (reference sequence). Trimming removed 3 bases from V and 0 bases from J, with 27 bases in between. The CDR3 reads CAVGVLLEGGGTYTDKLIF. In nucleotides, the CDR3 is TGTGCTGTGGGCGTCCTACTAGAGGGTGGGGGAACGTACACCGATAAACTCATCTTT.

On this clone: A far larger clone differs by one base, so this is likely a read error. The chain uses TRDV1 and TRDJ1, with TRDD3 as a possible D gene (5 bases). TCRdb lists no J gene, so it was determined here by aligning the DNA to germline. Per the germline V gene, CDR1 is TSWWSYY and CDR2 is QGS. V shed 1 base and J shed 0 bases, with 30 bases lying between them. This CDR3 contains 22 residues. The chain's CDR3 is CALGERSSPAGWANSYTDKLIF. CDR3 sequence (DNA): TGTGCTCTTGGGGAACGTTCTTCTCCCGCCGGCTGGGCCAACTCGTACACCGATAAACTCATCTTT.

This clone is large by share. This specimen includes other DNA sequences encoding the same CDR3. The J gene is TRDJ1, the V gene TRDV1; the match to TRDD3 covers 10 bases. The CDR3 has 17 residues. Germline lookup yields CDR1 TSWWSYY and CDR2 QGS. With V trimmed by 0 bases and J by 3 bases, 7 bases remained unmatched. This CDR3 is CALGELSWGIIPDKLIF. For the CDR3, the DNA is TGTGCTCTTGGGGAACTTAGCTGGGGGATAATCCCCGATAAACTCATCTTT.

This clone is medium-sized. The rearrangement links TRDV2 to TRDJ1, with TRDD2 as a possible D gene (5 bases). Germline V gives CDR1 GEAIGNYY, CDR2 EKD. The CDR3 totals 15 residues. V was trimmed by 0 bases and J by 8 bases, leaving 18 bases between them. CDR3 coding DNA: TGTGCCTGTGACACCGGCCCTACAGGGGCGGGGAAACTCATCTTT. This codes for CACDTGPTGAGKLIF.

Comment on this clone: A far larger clone is only one base removed, so a read error is likely. The chain carries TRDV1 and TRDJ1; 7 bases agree with TRDD3. Germline-derived CDR1 and CDR2 are TSWWSYY and QGS. The CDR3 sequence is 16 residues long. The trim removed 4 bases at V and 0 bases at J, leaving 8 bases unmatched. Written as DNA, the CDR3 is TGTGCTCTTGGGGCTCACGGAGGGGATAACACCGATAAACTCATCTTT. Its protein product is CALGAHGGDNTDKLIF.

To note about this clone: It may be a read error: a sequence one base away is much more abundant. This sequence joins TRDV2 and TRDJ1, with unresolved D. TCRdb lists no J gene, so it was determined here by aligning the DNA to germline. Trimming took off 3 bases at V and 5 bases at J, with 15 bases between the two ends. From germline, CDR1 is GEAIGNYY and CDR2 EKD. The CDR3 is 14 residues long. The CDR3 sequence is CACDPLPGGDKLIF. CDR3 coding DNA: TGTGCCTGTGACCCCCTCCCTGGTGGAGATAAACTCATCTTT.

This clone was recorded a few times. A read error is likely here: a far larger clone is one base away. J is TRDJ1 and V is TRDV3, with TRDD3 matching 12 bases. TCRdb carries no J gene annotation; the J gene was assigned here by matching the DNA with germline. Germline lookup yields CDR1 TVYSNPD and CDR2 GDNSRS (reference sequence). CDR3 length: 17 residues. The V gene end was trimmed by 4 bases and the J gene end by 0 bases; junction bases not matched to a gene: 12. The DNA of the CDR3 is TGTGCCTGGCAGGACCTACTGGGGGATACCCACACCGATAAACTCATCTTT. Residues: CAWQDLLGDTHTDKLIF. Using reference TRDV3 and TRDJ1 for the parts outside the CDR3, the full variable domain is CDKVTQSSPDQTVASGSEVVLLCTYDTVYSNPDLFWYRIRPDYSFQFVFYGDNSRSEGADFTQGRFSVKHILTQKAFHLVISPVRTEDSATYYCAWQDLLGDTHTDKLIFGKGTRVTVEP.

By share, this clone ranks as large. The chain links TRAV29/DV5 to TRDJ1; D unclear. Germline V lookup: CDR1 NSMFDY, CDR2 ISSIKDK. This CDR3 is built from 17 residues. Trimming left V 3 bases short and J 0 bases short, with 21 bases between. The CDR3 coding sequence is TGTGCAGCAACCCCGAAAGCGACAGTTCGCCACACCGATAAACTCATCTTT. Its translation: CAATPKATVRHTDKLIF.

As for this clone: Just one base apart from a much larger clone, this may be a read error. The chain combines TRDV2 with TRDJ1; D is undetermined. The J gene, not given by TCRdb, was assigned here from a germline match of the nucleotide sequence. Per the germline V gene, CDR1 is GEAIGNYY and CDR2 is EKD. CDR3 length: 16 residues. Trimming removed 0 bases from V and 3 bases from J, with 16 bases in between. The CDR3 is CACDTLTLTYSDKLIF. DNA for the CDR3: TGTGCCTGTGACACCCTTACTCTTACGTACTCCGATAAACTCATCTTT.

This clone is categorized as large. The chain couples TRDV3 to TRDJ1, with 7 bases that match TRDD3. The ends lost 1 base at V and 0 bases at J; junction bases unmatched: 11. Germline V gene lookup returns CDR1 TVYSNPD and CDR2 GDNSRS (reference sequence). The CDR3 runs to 16 residues. The CDR3 nucleotides read TGTGCCTTTAAGGCTGGGGGTCCCTCGTACACCGATAAACTCATCTTT. Protein: CAFKAGGPSYTDKLIF.

With respect to this clone: Just one base apart from a much larger clone, this may be a read error. Other nucleotide sequences in the sample specify the same CDR3. This chain uses TRDV2 with TRDJ1; perhaps TRDD3 as D (5 bases). The V end was cut by 7 bases, the J end by 4 bases, with 33 bases between. Germline V CDR1 and CDR2: GEAIGNYY, EKD. The CDR3 consists of 19 residues. The CDR3 DNA sequence: TGTGCCTGCGACCCAGTTGGGGAACGTGGGCATGGTCGTGACGATAAACTCATCTTT. Translating gives CACDPVGERGHGRDDKLIF.

In this sample, this clone is large. The chain combines TRDV1 with TRDJ1; 10 bases match TRDD3. Looked up from germline, CDR1 is TSWWSYY and CDR2 is QGS. CDR3 size: 21 residues. V was clipped by 1 base and J by 3 bases; unmatched bases: 20. The CDR3 loop reads CALGEPLLPPGGIRWSDKLIF. CDR3 nucleotide sequence: TGTGCTCTTGGGGAACCCCTCCTCCCCCCTGGGGGGATACGGTGGTCCGATAAACTCATCTTT.